This T cell receptor beta chain was identified in a study of blood T cell repertoires in COVID-19 (TCRdb year 2020). About the study as a whole: Samples from collaborators originated in the United States, Italy and Spain and spanned both the acute and convalescent phases of COVID-19. The prospective study material was composed of cDNA or gDNA derived from T cells, B-cell-depleted T cells, or PBMCs. Deeply sampled blood TCRbeta repertoires from subjects exposed to, actively infected with, or recovered from COVID-19 were included in the dataset. The samples were drawn from two sources: the first 160 participants of the ongoing ImmuneRACE study, and 1,200 or so subjects contributed by 6 global collaborators. HLA class I and class II types, where available, came from metadata supplied by the sample provider rather than from assay-based typing. Nearly every sample came with metadata listing a de-identified subject ID, COVID-19 status, age in years and sex. A freely available public database, intended as a resource for researchers studying the immune response to SARS-CoV-2, is where the repertoires were released.

Measured from the cysteine to the phenylalanine, the CDR3 is 14 residues long. Only the CDR3 DNA stays, 42 bases, in frame from base 1. V has 0 bases trimmed and J has 8 bases trimmed; junction bases matching no gene number 4. Taken from the germline V gene, the CDR1 and CDR2 loops are SGHRS and YFSETQ. The collaborating institutions used their own protocols to collect whole blood in K2EDTA tubes. For TCRbeta analysis, collaborators shipped samples as frozen whole blood, isolated PBMCs, or DNA extracted from either of those sample types. TCRbeta CDR3 regions were amplified from genomic DNA using the immunoSEQ Assay, a bias-controlled multiplex PCR. The source study handled its data this way. The number of nucleated cells in each sample was estimated from the amplification of reference gene primers within the assay. To quantify the absolute abundance of each unique TCRbeta CDR3 rearrangement, sequence reads were collapsed and filtered. Productive Simpson clonality was computed per sample as the square root of Simpson's diversity index over productive rearrangements. The clones in this table, taken by TCRdb from immuneACCESS, are in-frame only. Not every clone is retained; where verified, under half of the shortfall comes from an unresolved V gene, and the cause of the rest is unknown. V, J and clone size are taken as reported in that table, and D and trimming were inferred from the DNA itself. The sample table lists around 62,000 clones, 88% of them with a count of one. The ten largest clones take up about 3.9% of the sample.

Broader findings and caveats from the paper: Clinical and demographic metadata were provided uncurated, with the amount varying by source and participant.

Comments on this clone: No antigen is known for it. Per-nucleotide qualities are absent, and no much larger clonotype sits a single base away.

Source material: peripheral blood. Recombination linked TRBV5-1 to TRBJ1-4, with 7 junctional bases fitting TRBD1. The sequence was collected from a human donor in a cohort sampled during active COVID-19. The CDR3 reads as follows: CASSLGRGYEKLFF. Read as DNA, the sequence is TGCGCCAGCAGCTTGGGCAGGGGGTACGAAAAACTGTTTTTT.